There are a few counts of the clone carrying this T cell receptor (beta chain). Assay: immunoSEQ multiplex PCR; the TCRdb copy retains only in-frame clones and omits some. The table records roughly 130,000 clones, roughly nine tenths of them present only once. This sample is part of a study of control samples from healthy donors and cancer patients. CDR1 and CDR2 (germline): SGHVS, FNYEAQ. There are 17 residues in the CDR3. Trimming took 1 base from V and 4 from J; bases not matched to a gene: 9. This sequence originates from a woman younger than 45 in good health. The chain uses TRBV7-6 and TRBJ2-2, with TRBD2 matching 7 bases. Sequencing input: blood. The CDR3 sequence: CASSLGSAGAVTGELFF. In nucleotides, the CDR3 is TGTGCCAGCAGCTTAGGATCCGCGGGAGCGGTCACCGGGGAGCTGTTTTTT.